This T cell receptor beta chain is drawn from a study of post-analysis software for immune sequencing data. Study background: Progressive-relapsing, secondary progressive and relapsing-remitting multiple sclerosis were among the disease courses included. General study findings and limits: Under F measure analysis, samples from one preparation batch co-clustered strongly. TRBV segments more frequent in patients than in controls numbered roughly five and included TRBV5-6, TRBV5-1 and TRBV20-1.

In this sample, this clonotype turned up a few times. Its antigen is currently unknown. Germline V gene lookup returns CDR1 SGHDT and CDR2 YYEEEE. V dropped 5 bases and J dropped 2; count of bases not matched to a gene: 9. This CDR3 is built from 16 residues. Unique molecular identifiers tagged the TCR beta cDNA libraries. TCRdb reprocessed the PCR reads via MiXCR and lists one record per CDR3 protein. The table includes about 540,000 distinct CDR3 sequences, roughly 34% detected once. This sequence originates from a girl aged 2 to 17 with multiple sclerosis. Sequenced input: blood. This chain uses TRBV5-6 with TRBJ2-3, with 9 bases aligning to TRBD2. This CDR3 is CASSSPSGVSTDTQYF. DNA of the CDR3: TGTGCCAGCAGTTCGCCTAGCGGGGTCTCCACAGATACGCAGTATTTT.